These 16 T cell receptor beta chains were sequenced from one sample in a study of human T cells and chemical hapten exposure. TCRdb re-derived calls from the RACE reads in MiXCR, one entry per CDR3 protein. The sample consists of around 150,000 distinct CDR3 sequences, 28% of them appearing once. The time point here: patch test 3, about 24 weeks after DPC sensitization. Treatment denoted: therapeutic diphenylcyclopropenone sensitization with weekly scalp DPC. The starting material was whole blood, obtained in connection with sensitization to the hapten diphenylcyclopropenone (DPC). The receptors come from a woman aged 18-29 years with alopecia areata. Some clones in this sample may be carry-over from other donors' samples.

The chain joins TRBV15 to TRBJ2-5; D may be TRBD1 or TRBD2 (7 bases each). Deletions cut 1 base from V and 1 base from J, with 13 bases between. Germline assignment: CDR1 LNHNV and CDR2 YYDKDF (reference sequence). The CDR3 is made up of 16 amino acids. Written as DNA, the CDR3 is TGTGCCACCAGCAGAGGGGAGGGACAGATCCAAGAGACCCAGTACTTC. It encodes CATSRGEGQIQETQYF. Filled out from reference TRBV15 and TRBJ2-5, the complete variable domain reads DAMVIQNPRYQVTQFGKPVTLSCSQTLNHNVMYWYQQKSSQAPKLLFHYYDKDFNNEADTPDNFQSRRPNTSFCFLDIRSPGLGDTAMYLCATSRGEGQIQETQYFGPGTRLLVL.

This chain links TRBV2 with TRBJ2-4, with TRBD2 identical over 7 bases. The ends lost 8 bases at V and 7 bases at J; junction bases unmatched: 11. The V gene's germline CDR1 is SNHLY and CDR2 FYNNEI. The CDR3 has 14 residues. CDR3 region: CASGQRWEGNIQYF. The CDR3, as DNA: TGTGCCAGCGGCCAGAGATGGGAGGGGAACATTCAGTACTTC.

The V call is TRBV4-1, the J call TRBJ1-6; a weak D match, TRBD1 (5 bases). This CDR3 region has 15 residues. The V end was cut by 2 bases, the J end by 7 bases, with 12 bases between. Germline-derived CDR1 and CDR2 are MGHRA and YSYEKL. In DNA form, the CDR3 reads TGCGCCAGCAGCCAATTTGACGGGGGAAATTCACCCCTCCACTTT. Its protein product is CASSQFDGGNSPLHF.

This clonotype was counted only a few times. The chain recombines TRBV14 with TRBJ2-3, with D perhaps TRBD1 (5 bases). Trimming pared 0 bases from V and 4 bases from J, leaving 11 bases between. This CDR3 has 15 residues. Germline V lookup: CDR1 SGHDN, CDR2 FVKESK. The CDR3 DNA sequence: TGTGCCAGCAGCCAAGAAAAGGGGATCCCAGATACGCAGTATTTT. It encodes CASSQEKGIPDTQYF.

There are a few counts of this clonotype. The V gene is TRBV7-6, the J gene TRBJ1-1, with a possible D match to TRBD1 (6 bases). CDR3 length equals 14 residues. Germline V CDR1 and CDR2: SGHVS, FNYEAQ. Deletions cut 5 bases from V and 7 bases from J, with 17 bases between. The CDR3 loop is CASSPAPGEGEAFF. CDR3 in DNA: TGTGCCAGCAGCCCGGCCCCAGGGGAGGGTGAAGCTTTCTTT.

For the CDR3, the DNA is TGTGCCAGCAGCTCCGGGGCGATAGGCGGGAGTTTGGCGATCGTGACCCAGTACTTC. This encodes CASSSGAIGGSLAIVTQYF. This chain joins TRBV7-6 and TRBJ2-5; 7 bases align to TRBD2. The CDR3 is made up of 19 amino acids. V shed 4 bases, J shed 7 bases, and the junction held 24 bases outside the gene matches. CDR1 is SGHVS and CDR2 is FNYEAQ in the germline V gene.

This chain connects TRBV7-2 to TRBJ1-1; D possibly corresponds to TRBD1 (6 bases). CDR3 length equals 14 residues. Trimming cost V 6 bases and J 4 bases, with 15 bases left between them. Germline V gene lookup returns CDR1 SGHTA and CDR2 FQGNSA. The CDR3 loop is CASSPSTGFTEAFF. In DNA, the CDR3 is TGTGCCAGCAGTCCCTCCACAGGGTTCACTGAAGCTTTCTTT.

The CDR3 DNA reads TGTGCCACCACCTCCTCAACCCCTCTACCAGTAGAAAATCAGCCCCAGCATTTT. Encoded protein: CATTSSTPLPVENQPQHF. The rearrangement joins TRBV24-1 to TRBJ1-5; the D is unclear. CDR1 KGHDR and CDR2 SFDVKD come from the germline V gene. The CDR3 has 18 residues. The V end lost 8 bases, the J end lost 4 bases, and 26 bases lay between the germline ends.

This clonotype was counted between two and nine times. The genes are TRBV10-3 and TRBJ1-1; TRBD1 aligns across 8 bases. CDR3 length: 15 residues. V lost 5 bases to trimming and J lost 1 base; unmatched junction nucleotides: 6. Germline values: CDR1 ENHRY, CDR2 SYGVKD. CDR3 bases: TGTGCCATCAGTCATAGACAGGGGTCGAACACTGAAGCTTTCTTT. Its translation: CAISHRQGSNTEAFF.

This clonotype was found many times. The rearrangement links TRBV9 to TRBJ2-1; the match to TRBD2 covers 13 bases. The germline CDR1 and CDR2 sequences are SGDLS and YYNGEE. The trim removed 3 bases at V and 7 bases at J, leaving 10 bases unmatched. There are 17 residues in the CDR3. The CDR3 coding sequence is TGTGCCAGCAGCGCCCAGGGACTAGCGGGATCGACGAATGAGCAGTTCTTC. It codes for CASSAQGLAGSTNEQFF.

V usage is TRBV9 and J usage is TRBJ1-2; D gene ambiguous. The CDR3 sequence is 13 residues long. CDR1 and CDR2 from the germline V gene are SGDLS and YYNGEE. Trimming took 4 bases from V and 4 from J, leaving 11 bases between them. The CDR3, as DNA: TGTGCCAGCAGCCCCGGGCCGACCTATGGCTACACCTTC. Translating it yields CASSPGPTYGYTF.

The gene calls are TRBV4-2 and TRBJ2-5; D unresolved. This CDR3 is built from 15 residues. Germline loops: CDR1 LGHNA, CDR2 YNFKEQ. The V end lost 0 bases, the J end lost 4 bases, and 12 bases lay between the germline ends. CDR3 DNA: TGTGCCAGCAGCCAAGATTTGGGTCTTATAGAGACCCAGTACTTC. Translated, it gives CASSQDLGLIETQYF.

The chain is built from TRBV3-1 and TRBJ2-1; D unclear. Germline-derived CDR1 and CDR2 are LGHDT and YNNKEL (reference sequence). V dropped 0 bases and J dropped 0 bases, with 12 bases sitting between them. This CDR3 has 17 amino acids. The DNA for the CDR3 is TGTGCCAGCAGCCAAGATTGGGTGGTGGCCTCCTACAATGAGCAGTTCTTC. This codes for CASSQDWVVASYNEQFF.

A few counts support this clonotype. The V and J genes are TRBV29-1 and TRBJ1-2, with a tentative D call TRBD1 (5 bases). The CDR3 loop spans 11 amino acids. Germline loops: CDR1 SQVTM, CDR2 ANQGSEA. The ends were cut back, 8 bases at V and 5 bases at J, with 12 bases in the middle. The CDR3 bases are TGCAGCCTCAGGGTGGGTTATGGCTACACCTTC. Amino acid sequence: CSLRVGYGYTF.

V is TRBV4-3 and J is TRBJ1-2; a possible D gene is TRBD1 (6 bases). CDR1 and CDR2 from the germline V gene are LGHNA and YSLEER. V gave up 0 bases and J gave up 8 bases, with 19 bases separating them. The CDR3 runs to 16 residues. This CDR3 reads CASSQDEKRDTQGYTF. The CDR3 DNA reads TGCGCCAGCAGCCAAGATGAAAAAAGGGACACGCAAGGCTACACCTTC.

This clonotype was recorded many times. The chain carries TRBV29-1 and TRBJ2-1; 9 bases are a match to TRBD1. The CDR3 contains 12 residues. The ends lost 4 bases at V and 10 bases at J; junction bases unmatched: 5. The germline V gene encodes CDR1 SQVTM and CDR2 ANQGSEA. This CDR3 reads CSVARTGDEQFF. CDR3 coding DNA: TGCAGCGTTGCTAGGACAGGGGACGAGCAGTTCTTC.